This TCR beta chain was captured in a study of blood T cell repertoires in COVID-19. Looking at the study overall: The cDNA or gDNA used as material had been derived from T cells, B-cell-depleted T cells, or PBMCs.

Assay: immunoSEQ multiplex PCR; the TCRdb copy retains only in-frame clones and omits some. Of 100,000 to 150,000 clones listed, 78% are singletons. In regard to this clone: One junction end does not reproduce the germline sequence, and a read error may be involved.

Germline V gene sequence: CDR1 SGDLS, CDR2 YYNGEE. CDR3 length equals 16 residues. The clonotype comes from a man in his 70s with acute or convalescent COVID-19. What was sequenced was peripheral blood. The chain links TRBV9 to TRBJ2-1, with 10 bases identical to TRBD2. This CDR3 reads CASSVLSGGAYNEQFF. CDR3 in DNA: TGTGCCAGCAGCGTACTGAGCGGGGGGGCCTATAATGAGCAGTTCTTC.